The 15 T cell receptor beta chains reported below all come from one sample, sequenced in a study of T cell responses to AZD1222 COVID-19 vaccine. The data were produced by immunoSEQ multiplex PCR, yet TCRdb's version contains in-frame clones alone and is incomplete. This table holds around 160,000 clones, about 91% found once. The sample consisted of peripheral blood, taken 28 days after the second AZD1222 dose. The receptors derive from an adult who received the AZD1222 COVID-19 vaccine.

The V call is TRBV2, the J call TRBJ1-2, with D possibly being TRBD1 (6 bases). This CDR3 is 13 amino acids long. The germline gives CDR1 SNHLY, CDR2 FYNNEI. Trimming took 6 bases from V and 7 from J, leaving 15 bases between them. CDR3 sequence (DNA): TGTGCCAGCAGCCAAACAGGGCTTGGTGGCTACACCTTC. Translating it yields CASSQTGLGGYTF.

The chain combines TRBV19 with TRBJ2-2; a possible D gene is TRBD2 (5 bases). V shed 5 bases and J shed 1 base, with 8 bases lying between them. There are 14 residues in the CDR3. Germline loops: CDR1 LNHDA, CDR2 SQIVND (reference sequence). DNA of the CDR3: TGTGCCAGTAGTGGGAGTAGGAACACCGGGGAGCTGTTTTTT. Translating gives CASSGSRNTGELFF.

The V gene is TRBV6-2 or TRBV6-3, the J gene TRBJ1-2, with D perhaps TRBD1 (5 bases). The CDR3 covers 14 residues. Trimming took 4 bases from V and 6 from J, leaving 15 bases between them. The V gene's germline CDR1 is MNHEY and CDR2 SVGEGT. As DNA, the CDR3 is TGTGCCAGCAGTTTGGGGCAGGGCGGTCATGGCTACACCTTC. This encodes CASSLGQGGHGYTF.

The V call is TRBV30, the J call TRBJ2-2; possible D gene TRBD1, 5 bases. Germline-derived CDR1 and CDR2 are GTSNPN and SVGIG (reference sequence). The CDR3 consists of 13 residues. V lost 2 bases and J 3 bases, leaving 7 bases between the germline ends. The CDR3 loop is CAWSTGYTGELFF. The DNA of the CDR3 is TGTGCCTGGAGTACAGGCTACACCGGGGAGCTGTTTTTT.

The count of this clone is one. V gene TRBV30 combines with J gene TRBJ2-3, with TRBD1 matching over 10 bases. The CDR3 consists of 14 residues. Germline lookup yields CDR1 GTSNPN and CDR2 SVGIG (reference sequence). V was pared by 4 bases and J by 4 bases, with 5 bases of the junction left unmatched. Here the CDR3 reads CAWMDRGIADTQYF. CDR3 DNA: TGTGCCTGGATGGACAGGGGGATCGCAGATACGCAGTATTTT. Variable domain in full (rest from reference TRBV30 and TRBJ2-3): SQTIHQWPATLVQPVGSPLSLECTVEGTSNPNLYWYRQAAGRGLQLLFYSVGIGQISSEVPQNLSASRPQDRQFILSSKKLLLSDSGFYLCAWMDRGIADTQYFGPGTRLTVL.

This clone has only one observation. The V call is TRBV6-5, the J call TRBJ2-5; the D gene is possibly TRBD1 (5 bases). Trimming left V 2 bases short and J 5 bases short, with 12 bases between. The CDR3 length is 14 residues. Germline-derived CDR1 and CDR2 are MNHEY and SVGAGI. In DNA, the CDR3 is TGTGCCAGCAGTTACACGTATAGGGGTGAGACCCAGTACTTC. This codes for CASSYTYRGETQYF.

V gene TRBV15 combines with J gene TRBJ1-5; unclear D gene. With 3 bases removed from V and 2 bases from J, the gap between germline ends came to 8 bases. The CDR3 runs 14 residues. Germline V lookup: CDR1 LNHNV, CDR2 YYDKDF (reference sequence). The CDR3 region has the DNA TGTGCCACCAGCAGCATGATTGGCAATCAGCCCCAGCATTTT. As protein: CATSSMIGNQPQHF.

The table lists this clone with a count of one. V is TRBV6-5 and J is TRBJ1-4; the match to TRBD1 covers 7 bases. Germline V gene sequence: CDR1 MNHEY, CDR2 SVGAGI. The CDR3 length is 16 residues. V shed 0 bases, J shed 7 bases, and the junction held 8 bases outside the gene matches. The DNA for the CDR3 is TGTGCCAGCAGTTACTCGTATACAGGGGAGAGTGAAAAACTGTTTTTT. It encodes CASSYSYTGESEKLFF.

The chain combines TRBV6-5 with TRBJ1-4; TRBD1 might be the D (6 bases). The ends were cut back, 0 bases at V and 7 bases at J, with 12 bases in the middle. The CDR3 has 15 amino acids. Germline-derived CDR1 and CDR2 are MNHEY and SVGAGI. CDR3 sequence (DNA): TGTGCCAGCAGTTACTCCGGCAGGGGAAGTGAAAAACTGTTTTTT. Translated: CASSYSGRGSEKLFF.

The rearrangement joins TRBV7-2 to TRBJ2-3, with 7 bases fitting TRBD1. The CDR3 length is 16 residues. CDR1 and CDR2 (germline): SGHTA, FQGNSA. Trimming removed 1 base from V and 2 bases from J; junction bases left unmatched: 6. The CDR3 protein is CASSLGTGDITDTQYF. In DNA form, the CDR3 reads TGTGCCAGCAGCTTAGGAACAGGGGACATCACAGATACGCAGTATTTT.

The rearrangement uses TRBV13 and TRBJ1-2, with D possibly being TRBD1 (5 bases). This CDR3 has 17 amino acids. Germline CDR1 PRHDT, CDR2 FYEKMQ (reference sequence). V gave up 0 bases and J gave up 2 bases, with 16 bases separating them. The CDR3 reads CASSLGVGHPKNYGYTF. The CDR3 DNA reads TGTGCCAGCAGCTTAGGCGTCGGACATCCAAAAAACTATGGCTACACCTTC.

This chain links TRBV5-1 with TRBJ2-1, with a tentative D call TRBD2 (5 bases). This CDR3 is 16 amino acids long. CDR1 and CDR2 (germline): SGHRS, YFSETQ. CDR3 sequence: CATNQGAGLGYNEQFF. The CDR3 DNA reads as TGCGCAACGAATCAAGGCGCGGGTCTCGGGTACAATGAGCAGTTCTTC. Supplemented by reference TRBV5-1 and TRBJ2-1, the full variable domain reads KAGVTQTPRYLIKTRGQQVTLSCSPISGHRSVSWYQQTPGQGLQFLFEYFSETQRNKGNFPGRFSGRQFSNSRSEMNVSTLELGDSALYLCATNQGAGLGYNEQFFGPGTRLTVL.

This sequence joins TRBV18 and TRBJ1-1; the D gene is possibly TRBD1 (5 bases). The CDR3 has 14 amino acids. CDR1 KGHSH and CDR2 LQKENI come from the germline V gene. Trimming pared 3 bases from V and 2 bases from J, leaving 10 bases between. As DNA, the CDR3 is TGTGCCAGCTCACCCGACAGTACTAACACTGAAGCTTTCTTT. This encodes CASSPDSTNTEAFF.

The chain couples TRBV6-5 to TRBJ2-5; D is unresolved. The CDR3 length is 13 residues. Germline V lookup: CDR1 MNHEY, CDR2 SVGAGI. Trimming pared 7 bases from V and 4 bases from J, leaving 13 bases between. CDR3 nucleotides: TGTGCCAGCATAAGTCGTGGGCTAGAGACCCAGTACTTC. Protein: CASISRGLETQYF.

This rearrangement joins TRBV5-1 to TRBJ2-3; D is uncertain. Germline CDR1 SGHRS, CDR2 YFSETQ. The CDR3 has 12 residues. Trimming cost V 2 bases and J 6 bases, with 7 bases left between them. CDR3 sequence (DNA): TGCGCCAGCAGCTTTACCCCGGATACGCAGTATTTT. It translates to CASSFTPDTQYF.